These 2 T cell receptor beta chains originate from one sample sequenced in a study of blood T cell repertoires in COVID-19. The assay was immunoSEQ multiplex PCR, and TCRdb's table has in-frame clones only and misses some. The data hold 110,000 to 150,000 clones, with 84% observed a single time. Input material: PBMCs or T cells enriched from blood (not recorded which). The receptors originated from a woman aged 18-30 years who had been exposed to COVID-19.

The rearrangement joins TRBV5-4 to TRBJ2-3; possibly TRBD1 for D (6 bases). Per germline, CDR1 SGHNT and CDR2 YYREEE (reference sequence). The CDR3 sequence is 14 residues long. V lost 0 bases and J lost 3, with 8 bases in between. The CDR3: CASSLEGVTDTQYF. CDR3 DNA sequence: TGTGCCAGCAGCTTGGAGGGGGTAACAGATACGCAGTATTTT.

This clone was seen a single time. The chain employs TRBV20-1 and TRBJ2-1; 11 bases are shared with TRBD2. CDR3 size: 15 residues. With 3 bases clipped from V and 10 bases from J, the junction kept 11 bases outside the gene matches. Germline CDR1 DFQATT, CDR2 SNEGSKA (reference sequence). The CDR3 spells CSASHPGLAEGEQFF. The CDR3, as DNA: TGCAGTGCTAGTCACCCGGGACTAGCGGAGGGGGAGCAGTTCTTC.